The 3 T cell receptor beta chains presented below share a single source sample, sequenced in a study of cytomegalovirus exposure and HLA in healthy donors. Vbeta (60) and Jbeta (13) primers were used in the PCR. This table comes from immunoSEQ multiplex PCR, and its TCRdb copy is limited to in-frame clones, with some not included. Among around 100,000 clones listed, approximately 66% were seen once. Sequencing input: PBMCs. These receptors originate from a woman in her forties or fifties in good health and CMV-seronegative.

This clone was detected only a few times. This chain joins TRBV19 and TRBJ1-1; D not certain. Germline V lookup: CDR1 LNHDA, CDR2 SQIVND (reference sequence). This CDR3 comprises 13 residues. Trimming left V 0 bases short and J 5 bases short, with 7 bases between. The CDR3 loop is CASSIEGGTEAFF. As DNA, the CDR3 is TGTGCCAGTAGTATAGAGGGAGGGACTGAAGCTTTCTTT.

V is TRBV29-1 and J is TRBJ1-1; TRBD1 is a possible D gene (5 bases). The CDR3 spans 13 residues. CDR1 and CDR2 from the germline V gene are SQVTM and ANQGSEA. Deletions cut 1 base from V and 5 bases from J, with 11 bases between. Written as DNA, the CDR3 is TGCAGCGTTGAAGGCAGGGTAGTAACTGAAGCTTTCTTT. This encodes CSVEGRVVTEAFF.

The chain couples TRBV10-3 to TRBJ2-7; 7 bases are shared with TRBD1. The trim removed 2 bases at V and 4 bases at J, leaving 5 bases unmatched. Per germline, CDR1 ENHRY and CDR2 SYGVKD. The CDR3 sequence is 14 residues long. As DNA, the CDR3 is TGTGCCATCAGTGAGACAGGGGAGAGGTACGAGCAGTACTTC. It encodes CAISETGERYEQYF.